This entry lists 8 T cell receptor beta chains sequenced from one sample in a study of beta chain features in type 1 diabetes. Since all of the isolated RNA was reverse transcribed, expressed TCRB transcripts were what got sequenced. Method: immunoSEQ multiplex PCR; TCRdb's copy keeps in-frame clones and lacks some. The sample lists 250,000 to 300,000 clones; roughly 8% were seen once. Sequences were obtained from central memory CD4+ T cells from blood. Receptors were obtained from a woman under 30 in good health.

The chain is built from TRBV27 and TRBJ2-1; tentatively, D is TRBD2 (5 bases). CDR3 length: 12 residues. The germline V and J ends were trimmed by 5 bases and 7 bases, with 9 bases remaining between them. Germline lookup yields CDR1 MNHEY and CDR2 SMNVEV (reference sequence). CDR3 region: CASSKLGNEQFF. The CDR3 DNA follows: TGTGCCAGCAGTAAACTAGGTAATGAGCAGTTCTTC.

The chain is built from TRBV11-2 and TRBJ2-5, with TRBD2 matching 9 bases. With V trimmed by 3 bases and J by 1 base, 12 bases remained unmatched. This CDR3 is 18 amino acids long. Germline V gene lookup returns CDR1 SGHAT and CDR2 FQNNGV. CDR3 coding DNA: TGTGCCAGCAGCTTGCACAAGACTAGCGGAGATACCCAAGAGACCCAGTACTTC. This gives the protein CASSLHKTSGDTQETQYF.

This clone has only a few counts. The gene calls are TRBV6-1 and TRBJ1-2; a weak D match, TRBD1 (6 bases). The CDR3 is made up of 14 amino acids. Trimming stripped 8 bases from V and 3 bases from J, with 16 bases between. The germline gives CDR1 MNHNS, CDR2 SASEGT. The CDR3 is CASGGQRPHYGYTF. CDR3 coding DNA: TGTGCCAGCGGCGGACAGAGACCCCACTATGGCTACACCTTC.

This clone was observed a handful of times. The rearrangement uses TRBV7-9 and TRBJ2-5, with no clear D. Germline CDR1 and CDR2: SEHNR and FQNEAQ (reference sequence). The CDR3 consists of 14 residues. V lost 1 base and J 2 bases, leaving 8 bases between the germline ends. The DNA for the CDR3 is TGTGCCAGCAGCTTAGTTTCAGGTCAAGAGACCCAGTACTTC. It encodes CASSLVSGQETQYF. The variable domain in full, with the rest retrieved from reference TRBV7-9 and TRBJ2-5, is DTGVSQNPRHKITKRGQNVTFRCDPISEHNRLYWYRQTLGQGPEFLTYFQNEAQLEKSRLLSDRFSAERPKGSFSTLEIQRTEQGDSAMYLCASSLVSGQETQYFGPGTRLLVL.

This clone showed up just a few times. The J gene is TRBJ1-1, the V gene TRBV7-3; a possible D gene is TRBD1 (5 bases). The germline V gene encodes CDR1 SGHTA and CDR2 FQGTGA. The CDR3 has 13 amino acids. Trimming took 6 bases from V and 5 from J, leaving 13 bases between them. The CDR3 loop is CASSEGRGTEAFF. CDR3 DNA sequence: TGTGCCAGCAGTGAGGGGAGAGGGACTGAAGCTTTCTTT.

This clone has a handful of counts. The chain is built from TRBV4-2 and TRBJ2-7, with 8 bases identical to TRBD1. CDR1 LGHNA and CDR2 YNFKEQ come from the germline V gene. The CDR3 is 11 residues long. In DNA form, the CDR3 reads TGTGCCAGCAGCCAAGATCAGGGACAGGCCGTC. It encodes CASSQDQGQAV.

The chain uses TRBV15 and TRBJ2-2; TRBD2 is a possible D gene (5 bases). This CDR3 has 16 amino acids. CDR1 is LNHNV and CDR2 is YYDKDF in the germline V gene (reference sequence). The germline V and J ends were trimmed by 0 bases and 2 bases, with 10 bases remaining between them. CDR3 sequence (DNA): TGTGCCACCAGCAGAGAGGCTCCGGGAAACACCGGGGAGCTGTTTTTT. Residues: CATSREAPGNTGELFF. Together with reference TRBV15 and TRBJ2-2, the CDR3 gives the full variable domain: DAMVIQNPRYQVTQFGKPVTLSCSQTLNHNVMYWYQQKSSQAPKLLFHYYDKDFNNEADTPDNFQSRRPNTSFCFLDIRSPGLGDTAMYLCATSREAPGNTGELFFGEGSRLTVL.

This chain joins TRBV7-8 and TRBJ2-7; D gene unclear. With 4 bases removed from V and 4 bases from J, the gap between germline ends came to 8 bases. The CDR3 spans 12 residues. Germline V gene sequence: CDR1 SGHVS, CDR2 FQNEAQ. CDR3 region: CASSSPGYEQYF. CDR3 nucleotide sequence: TGTGCCAGCAGCTCACCCGGGTACGAGCAGTACTTC.